This TCR beta chain is drawn from a study of response to subunit inactivated influenza vaccine. Points from the study as a whole: The authors offered the suggestion that each seasonal influenza vaccination recruits few new T cells.

There are a few counts of this clonotype. Antigen: not known. TCRdb processed the RT-PCR reads anew with MiXCR; each CDR3 protein has one entry. The data contain about 650,000 distinct CDR3 sequences, around 16% of them seen just once; the ten biggest clones take up around a tenth. The CDR3 covers 15 residues. Germline CDR1 and CDR2: ENHRY and SYGVKD. V was trimmed by 10 bases and J by 7 bases, leaving 25 bases between them. V is TRBV10-3 and J is TRBJ1-2; TRBD1 is a possible D gene (5 bases). The source was PBMCs from blood, collected 11 to 12 days after vaccination. This clonotype was obtained from a man aged 50 to 59 who received an inactivated influenza vaccine. CDR3 DNA sequence: TGTGCCACACCCAAGGTCACCGCAGGGAGAGGTGGCTACACCTTC. This sequence encodes CATPKVTAGRGGYTF.